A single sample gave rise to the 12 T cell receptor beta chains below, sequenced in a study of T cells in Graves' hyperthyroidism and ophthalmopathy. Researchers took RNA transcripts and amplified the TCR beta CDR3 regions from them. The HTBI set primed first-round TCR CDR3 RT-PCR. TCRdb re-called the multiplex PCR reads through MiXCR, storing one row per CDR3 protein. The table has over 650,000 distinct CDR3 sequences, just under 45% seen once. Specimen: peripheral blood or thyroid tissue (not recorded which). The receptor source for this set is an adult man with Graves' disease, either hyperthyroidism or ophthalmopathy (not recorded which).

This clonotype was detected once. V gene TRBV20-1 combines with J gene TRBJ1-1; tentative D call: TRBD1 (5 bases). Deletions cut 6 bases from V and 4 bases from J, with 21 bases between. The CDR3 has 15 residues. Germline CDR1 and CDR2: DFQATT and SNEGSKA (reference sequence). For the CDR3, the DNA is TGCAGTGCCATTGACAGCCGGGGCGGGAGCACTGAAGCTTTCTTT. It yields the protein CSAIDSRGGSTEAFF.

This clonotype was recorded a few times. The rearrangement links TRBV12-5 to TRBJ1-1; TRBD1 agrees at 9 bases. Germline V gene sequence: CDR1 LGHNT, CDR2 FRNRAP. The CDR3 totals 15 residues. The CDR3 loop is CASIPTGGLGTEAFF. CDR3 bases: TGTGCCAGCATTCCAACAGGGGGCCTGGGCACTGAAGCTTTCTTT.

The CDR3 is CASSLAPGQGWGTIYF. Written as DNA, the CDR3 is TGTGCCAGCAGCTTAGCGCCCGGACAGGGGTGGGGCACCATATATTTT. The chain joins TRBV7-8 to TRBJ1-3; 9 positions match TRBD1. With 0 bases clipped from V and 9 bases from J, the junction kept 9 bases outside the gene matches. The CDR3 spans 16 residues. CDR1 and CDR2 from the germline V gene are SGHVS and FQNEAQ.

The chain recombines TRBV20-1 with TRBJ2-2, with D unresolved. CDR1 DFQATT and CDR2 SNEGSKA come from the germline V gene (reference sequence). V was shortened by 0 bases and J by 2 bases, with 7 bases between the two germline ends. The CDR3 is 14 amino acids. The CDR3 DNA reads TGCAGTGCTAGAGATCTCAGCAACACCGGGGAGCTGTTTTTT. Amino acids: CSARDLSNTGELFF.

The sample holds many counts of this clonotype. CDR3 nucleotides: TGCAGCGTCGCCGTGCGGGAGATCGGCAGGGAGACCCAGTACTTC. This gives the protein CSVAVREIGRETQYF. The rearrangement links TRBV29-1 to TRBJ2-5, with TRBD2 matching 7 bases. Germline trimming cut 6 bases from V and 5 bases from J; bases unmatched to any gene: 15. The CDR3 is made up of 15 amino acids. Looked up from germline, CDR1 is SQVTM and CDR2 is ANQGSEA.

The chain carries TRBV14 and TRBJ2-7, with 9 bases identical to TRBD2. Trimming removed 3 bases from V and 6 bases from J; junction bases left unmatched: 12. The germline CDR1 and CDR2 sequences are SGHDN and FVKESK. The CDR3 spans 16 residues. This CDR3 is CASSHTTGTSPFEQYF. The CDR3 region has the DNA TGTGCCAGCAGCCATACGACCGGGACTAGCCCCTTCGAGCAGTACTTC.

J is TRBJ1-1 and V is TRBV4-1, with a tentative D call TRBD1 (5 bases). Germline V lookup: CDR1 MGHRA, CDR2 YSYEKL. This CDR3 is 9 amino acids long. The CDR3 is CEGEDEAFF. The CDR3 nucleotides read TGCGAAGGGGAAGATGAAGCTTTCTTT.

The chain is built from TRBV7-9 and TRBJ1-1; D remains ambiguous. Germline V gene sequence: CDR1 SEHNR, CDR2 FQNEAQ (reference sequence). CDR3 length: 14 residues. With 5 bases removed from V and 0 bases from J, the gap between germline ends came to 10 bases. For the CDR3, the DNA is TGTGCCAGCAGCCCCCTTGTCTTGAACACTGAAGCTTTCTTT. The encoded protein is CASSPLVLNTEAFF.

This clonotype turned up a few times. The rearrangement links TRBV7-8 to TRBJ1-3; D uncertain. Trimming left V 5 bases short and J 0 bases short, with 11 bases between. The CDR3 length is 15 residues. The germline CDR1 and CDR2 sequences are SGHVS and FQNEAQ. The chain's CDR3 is CASSPLSRSGNTIYF. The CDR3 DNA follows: TGTGCCAGCAGCCCCCTGAGCCGCTCTGGAAACACCATATATTTT.

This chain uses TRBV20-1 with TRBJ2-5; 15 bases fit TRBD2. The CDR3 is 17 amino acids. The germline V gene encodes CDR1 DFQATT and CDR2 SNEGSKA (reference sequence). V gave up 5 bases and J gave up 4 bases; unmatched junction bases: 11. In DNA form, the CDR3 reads TGCAGTGCTCCCGGACAGGAGGGACTAGCGGGGGGAGAGACCCAGTACTTC. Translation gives CSAPGQEGLAGGETQYF.

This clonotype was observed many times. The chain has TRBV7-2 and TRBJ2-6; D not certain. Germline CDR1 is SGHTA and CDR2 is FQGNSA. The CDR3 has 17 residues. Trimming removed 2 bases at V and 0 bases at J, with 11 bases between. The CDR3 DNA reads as TGTGCCAGCAGCTTATCGAGACACCGCTCTGGGGCCAACGTCCTGACTTTC. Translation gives CASSLSRHRSGANVLTF.

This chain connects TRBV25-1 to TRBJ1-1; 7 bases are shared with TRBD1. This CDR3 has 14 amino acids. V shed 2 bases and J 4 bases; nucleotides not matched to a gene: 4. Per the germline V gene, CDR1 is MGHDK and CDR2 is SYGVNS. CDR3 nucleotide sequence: TGTGCCAGCAGTGAAACAGGGGCCCGCACTGAAGCTTTCTTT. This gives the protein CASSETGARTEAFF.